The 24 T cell receptor beta chains listed next were all sequenced from one sample in a study of blood T cell repertoires in COVID-19. Sequenced by immunoSEQ multiplex PCR; TCRdb stores in-frame clones only, minus some. The repertoire holds more than 200,000 clones, with 70% to 85% as singletons. Sequencing used PBMCs or T cells enriched from blood (not recorded which). The receptors originated from a man between 60 and 75 years old who had recovered from COVID-19.

This chain joins TRBV27 and TRBJ2-3; the match to TRBD2 covers 7 bases. The CDR3 spans 16 residues. The V and J ends lost 3 bases and 1 base, in that order; junction bases with no gene match: 7. The germline CDR1 and CDR2 sequences are MNHEY and SMNVEV (reference sequence). The CDR3 region has the DNA TGTGCCAGCAGTTTTCTGACTAGCAGGGGCACAGATACGCAGTATTTT. Protein sequence: CASSFLTSRGTDTQYF.

The rearrangement joins TRBV9 to TRBJ2-1, with 10 nucleotides matching TRBD1. CDR1 is SGDLS, CDR2 YYNGEE, per germline. V dropped 1 base and J dropped 6; count of bases not matched to a gene: 7. CDR3 length equals 16 residues. The CDR3 loop is CASSVRRDRGVNEQFF. CDR3 DNA: TGTGCCAGCAGCGTACGCCGGGACAGGGGCGTCAATGAGCAGTTCTTC.

A single count supports this clone. The CDR3 coding sequence is TGTGCCAGCAGCTCCCAAGGGGGTTTGTCCTATGGCTACACCTTC. Translation: CASSSQGGLSYGYTF. The chain carries TRBV6-5 and TRBJ1-2; D possibly corresponds to TRBD1 (6 bases). V lost 6 bases and J lost 4, with 18 bases in between. This CDR3 region has 15 residues. The germline V gene encodes CDR1 MNHEY and CDR2 SVGAGI.

This chain uses TRBV7-9 with TRBJ1-2; 8 bases agree with TRBD1. V was clipped by 5 bases and J by 7 bases; unmatched bases: 12. Per the germline V gene, CDR1 is SEHNR and CDR2 is FQNEAQ (reference sequence). The CDR3 runs to 15 residues. CDR3 nucleotides: TGTGCCAGCAGCCCCGGACAGGGCGTTGTCTCTGGCTACACCTTC. Translation: CASSPGQGVVSGYTF. Combining the CDR3 with reference TRBV7-9 and TRBJ1-2 gives the whole variable domain DTGVSQNPRHKITKRGQNVTFRCDPISEHNRLYWYRQTLGQGPEFLTYFQNEAQLEKSRLLSDRFSAERPKGSFSTLEIQRTEQGDSAMYLCASSPGQGVVSGYTFGSGTRLTVV.

The rearrangement links TRBV5-8 to TRBJ2-3; D gene unclear. Germline assignment: CDR1 SGHTS and CDR2 YDEGEE. Trimming took 1 base from V and 1 from J, leaving 13 bases between them. The length of the CDR3 is 16 residues. The CDR3 loop is CASSLLSTPGTDTQYF. As DNA, the CDR3 is TGTGCCAGCAGCTTGCTATCAACTCCGGGCACAGATACGCAGTATTTT.

For the CDR3, the DNA is TGTGCCAGCTCAACAGGACAGGTCACTGAAGCTTTCTTT. It codes for CASSTGQVTEAFF. The rearrangement uses TRBV18 and TRBJ1-1, with 7 bases that match TRBD1. The CDR3 is made up of 13 amino acids. Germline values: CDR1 KGHSH, CDR2 LQKENI. V lost 5 bases and J lost 4; bases outside the gene matches: 4. The full variable domain, in which reference TRBV18 and TRBJ1-1 provide the parts outside the CDR3, is NAGVMQNPRHLVRRRGQEARLRCSPMKGHSHVYWYRQLPEEGLKFMVYLQKENIIDESGMPKERFSAEFPKEGPSILRIQQVVRGDSAAYFCASSTGQVTEAFFGQGTRLTVV.

The table lists this clone with a few counts. The chain carries TRBV11-2 and TRBJ2-5, with D possibly being TRBD2 (6 bases). This CDR3 is 15 amino acids long. CDR1 and CDR2 from the germline V gene are SGHAT and FQNNGV. V shed 5 bases and J shed 5 bases, with 18 bases lying between them. The CDR3 DNA sequence: TGTGCCAGCAGCCCCGAGTCCCGGGGGTGGGAGACCCAGTACTTC. Its translation is CASSPESRGWETQYF.

The V gene is TRBV6-5, the J gene TRBJ2-3; TRBD1 agrees at 8 bases. CDR3 length equals 15 residues. J gave up 4 bases and V 5 bases, and 8 bases lay outside the gene matches. Germline V lookup: CDR1 MNHEY, CDR2 SVGAGI. CDR3 sequence (DNA): TGTGCCAGCAGTAGCAGGGGGCGCGGGGCAGATACGCAGTATTTT. Translation: CASSSRGRGADTQYF.

This chain connects TRBV7-2 to TRBJ1-2, with D tentatively TRBD1 (5 bases). Germline CDR1 is SGHTA and CDR2 is FQGNSA. With 5 bases removed from V and 7 bases from J, the gap between germline ends came to 20 bases. The CDR3 is 15 amino acids. CDR3 sequence reads: CASSQAGSPMGGYTF. The DNA for the CDR3 is TGTGCCAGCAGCCAAGCAGGGTCCCCTATGGGTGGCTACACCTTC.

This clone came up once. The chain uses TRBV30 and TRBJ1-2, with D possibly matching TRBD1 (6 bases). The V gene's germline CDR1 is GTSNPN and CDR2 SVGIG (reference sequence). Trimming left V 1 base short and J 5 bases short, with 11 bases between. The CDR3 consists of 13 residues. The CDR3 loop is CAWSDRANYGYTF. CDR3 DNA: TGTGCCTGGAGTGACAGGGCCAATTATGGCTACACCTTC.

The sample holds a few counts of this clone. The rearrangement uses TRBV7-3 and TRBJ2-2; 7 positions agree with TRBD1. The germline gives CDR1 SGHTA, CDR2 FQGTGA. With 5 bases clipped from V and 6 bases from J, the junction kept 9 bases outside the gene matches. The CDR3 is made up of 15 amino acids. The CDR3 loop reads CASSRTGVGSGELFF. The CDR3 bases are TGTGCCAGCAGCAGAACAGGGGTTGGTTCCGGGGAGCTGTTTTTT.

The chain joins TRBV2 to TRBJ1-2; a possible D gene is TRBD1 (5 bases). Germline lookup yields CDR1 SNHLY and CDR2 FYNNEI. The CDR3 totals 13 residues. V gave up 5 bases and J gave up 7 bases, with 14 bases separating them. The CDR3 sequence: CASSFGGKGGYTF. For the CDR3, the DNA is TGTGCCAGCAGTTTCGGGGGTAAAGGTGGCTACACCTTC. Combining the CDR3 with reference TRBV2 and TRBJ1-2 gives the whole variable domain EPEVTQTPSHQVTQMGQEVILRCVPISNHLYFYWYRQILGQKVEFLVSFYNNEISEKSEIFDDQFSVERPDGSNFTLKIRSTKLEDSAMYFCASSFGGKGGYTFGSGTRLTVV.

This CDR3 is CASSEQGLKNTEAFF. For the CDR3, the DNA is TGTGCCAGCAGTGAACAGGGCCTAAAGAACACTGAAGCTTTCTTT. The chain employs TRBV6-1 and TRBJ1-1; tentative D call: TRBD1 (5 bases). V shed 2 bases and J shed 1 base, with 11 bases lying between them. CDR1 and CDR2 from the germline V gene are MNHNS and SASEGT. This CDR3 contains 15 residues.

V and J are TRBV10-3 and TRBJ1-2, with TRBD1 matching 10 bases. The V gene end was trimmed by 5 bases and the J gene end by 1 base; junction bases not matched to a gene: 4. The CDR3 is 15 amino acids. Germline CDR1 reads ENHRY; CDR2 reads SYGVKD. CDR3: CAISTGQGGNYGYTF. CDR3 nucleotide sequence: TGTGCCATCAGTACCGGACAGGGGGGTAACTATGGCTACACCTTC.

The chain combines TRBV3-1 (or the pseudogene TRBV3-2) with TRBJ1-1, with 8 bases identical to TRBD1. Germline V gene lookup returns CDR1 LGHDT and CDR2 YNNKEL (reference sequence). The V segment lost 0 bases and the J segment 5 bases; nucleotides outside the gene matches: 8. The CDR3 has 16 amino acids. The DNA of the CDR3 is TGTGCCAGCAGCCAAGATTTCGCCAGGGGGCCGACTGAAGCTTTCTTT. The encoded protein is CASSQDFARGPTEAFF.

V gene TRBV6-5 combines with J gene TRBJ1-3; D is perhaps TRBD1 (5 bases). The CDR3 has 15 residues. V was pared by 6 bases and J by 0 bases, with 12 bases between. CDR1 is MNHEY, CDR2 SVGAGI, per germline. The CDR3 nucleotides are TGTGCCAGCAGCCCAGGGTCTTACTCTGGAAACACCATATATTTT. It is translated as CASSPGSYSGNTIYF.

The count of this clone is one. The chain is built from TRBV3-1 (or the pseudogene TRBV3-2) and TRBJ1-4, with D possibly TRBD1 on 6 matching bases. The germline V gene encodes CDR1 LGHDT and CDR2 YNNKEL (reference sequence). Trimming took off 1 base at V and 3 bases at J, with 12 bases between the two ends. The CDR3 runs 16 residues. This chain's CDR3 is CASSQGVGTPNEKLFF. The CDR3 DNA reads as TGTGCCAGCAGCCAAGGTGTCGGGACACCTAATGAAAAACTGTTTTTT.

This clone was detected a few times. The genes are TRBV13 and TRBJ1-3; possible D gene TRBD1, 6 bases. Trimming removed 5 bases at V and 4 bases at J, with 21 bases between. The CDR3 totals 17 residues. Germline lookup yields CDR1 PRHDT and CDR2 FYEKMQ (reference sequence). The DNA for the CDR3 is TGTGCCAGCAGCCCTTTTCCACAGGGCCAGAGGGGAAACACCATATATTTT. Its translation is CASSPFPQGQRGNTIYF.

V gene TRBV5-1 combines with J gene TRBJ2-5; no firm D call. The CDR3 covers 17 residues. Germline CDR1 SGHRS, CDR2 YFSETQ. V was trimmed by 0 bases and J by 5 bases, leaving 20 bases between them. CDR3 bases: TGCGCCAGCAGCTTGGCCGGCAGTAGCCCGGGTCAGGAGACCCAGTACTTC. This codes for CASSLAGSSPGQETQYF.

The rearrangement links TRBV7-9 to TRBJ2-6; 9 nucleotides agree with TRBD1. Germline V gives CDR1 SEHNR, CDR2 FQNEAQ (reference sequence). The V and J ends lost 5 bases and 0 bases, in that order; junction bases with no gene match: 8. The CDR3 contains 18 residues. For the CDR3, the DNA is TGTGCCAGCAGCAAAGGGACAGGGAGAATCTCTGGGGCCAACGTCCTGACTTTC. Its protein product is CASSKGTGRISGANVLTF.

This clone was recorded only once. The V call is TRBV6-5, the J call TRBJ1-1; D may be TRBD1 (5 bases). CDR3 length equals 13 residues. V gave up 4 bases and J gave up 4 bases, with 10 bases separating them. Per the germline V gene, CDR1 is MNHEY and CDR2 is SVGAGI. CDR3 in amino acids: CASSLRGGTEAFF. CDR3 DNA: TGTGCCAGCAGTTTGCGGGGGGGCACTGAAGCTTTCTTT.

A single count supports this clone. V and J are TRBV30 and TRBJ1-3; D is undetermined. The length of the CDR3 is 15 residues. V dropped 0 bases and J dropped 2 bases, with 11 bases sitting between them. CDR1 is GTSNPN, CDR2 SVGIG, per germline (reference sequence). DNA for the CDR3: TGTGCCTGGAGTGTATTTGCCAGAACTGGAAACACCATATATTTT. This codes for CAWSVFARTGNTIYF.

The chain has TRBV6-5 and TRBJ2-1, with D possibly matching TRBD1 (6 bases). V lost 2 bases, J lost 4 bases, and 12 bases lay in between. CDR1 is MNHEY, CDR2 SVGAGI, per germline. The CDR3 consists of 15 residues. The CDR3 sequence: CASSYIRGDYNEQFF. The CDR3 nucleotides are TGTGCCAGCAGTTACATCAGGGGCGATTACAATGAGCAGTTCTTC.

The chain is built from TRBV6-2 or TRBV6-3 and TRBJ1-2; TRBD1 matches 7 bases. The CDR3 has 15 residues. The V gene's germline CDR1 is MNHEY and CDR2 SVGEGT. V lost 1 base to trimming and J lost 4 bases; unmatched junction nucleotides: 6. CDR3 DNA: TGTGCCAGCAGTTACTGGGGACACAGGGGCTATGGCTACACCTTC. It is translated as CASSYWGHRGYGYTF.